Below are 6 T cell receptor beta chains sequenced from a single sample in a study of T cell changes during pregnancy in multiple sclerosis. Data came from immunoSEQ multiplex PCR; TCRdb stores just in-frame clones and leaves some out. The sample holds roughly 60,000 clones, less than 95% seen once. This sample comprised peripheral blood, obtained in the second trimester of pregnancy. The receptor source for this set is a female donor in good health, enrolled as a control in a pregnancy study.

CDR3 loop: CASSILVANYGYTF. The CDR3 DNA is TGTGCCAGTAGTATCTTAGTAGCAAACTATGGCTACACCTTC. V and J are TRBV19 and TRBJ1-2; D call uncertain. The CDR3 is 14 residues long. Germline CDR1 and CDR2: LNHDA and SQIVND (reference sequence). The V gene lost 3 bases and the J gene lost 2 bases, with 10 bases spanning the gap.

This rearrangement joins TRBV7-9 to TRBJ1-1; 8 nucleotides match TRBD1. Germline CDR1 and CDR2: SEHNR and FQNEAQ (reference sequence). The CDR3 length is 13 residues. Losses at the gene ends were 6 bases for V and 9 bases for J; bases not matched to a gene: 9. Here the CDR3 DNA reads TGTGCCAGCAGGACGGGACAGGTCGCACAAGCTTTCTTT. It encodes CASRTGQVAQAFF.

This clone was observed a handful of times. V usage is TRBV20-1 and J usage is TRBJ1-3; weak D call: TRBD1 (6 bases). Trimming stripped 6 bases from V and 7 bases from J, with 10 bases between. CDR1 is DFQATT, CDR2 SNEGSKA, per germline (reference sequence). This CDR3 comprises 11 residues. In DNA, the CDR3 is TGCAGTGCCCAGCAGGGGAACACCATATATTTT. Its translation: CSAQQGNTIYF.

V and J are TRBV5-6 and TRBJ1-4; D is unclear. The CDR3 consists of 14 residues. The V and J ends lost 2 bases and 4 bases respectively, with 9 bases between them. CDR1 and CDR2 (germline): SGHDT, YYEEEE. The CDR3 DNA reads TGTGCCAGCAGCTTTGGAGGCGTTAATGAAAAACTGTTTTTT. It is translated as CASSFGGVNEKLFF. The entire variable domain, with the rest obtained from reference TRBV5-6 and TRBJ1-4, is as follows: DAGVTQSPTHLIKTRGQQVTLRCSPKSGHDTVSWYQQALGQGPQFIFQYYEEEERQRGNFPDRFSGHQFPNYSSELNVNALLLGDSALYLCASSFGGVNEKLFFGSGTQLSVL.

CDR3 in DNA: TGTGCCAGCAGTCCGCGGGGGGCGCCGAACACCGGGGAGCTGTTTTTT. It translates to CASSPRGAPNTGELFF. The gene calls are TRBV2 and TRBJ2-2; 8 bases fit TRBD2. The length of the CDR3 is 16 residues. Germline CDR1 SNHLY, CDR2 FYNNEI. V lost 5 bases to trimming and J lost 0 bases; unmatched junction nucleotides: 5.

CDR3 nucleotide sequence: TGTGCCAGCAGCTTGGAAGGGACAGGGGGAAGGTCTTTCTTT. Translating gives CASSLEGTGGRSFF. The chain has TRBV5-6 and TRBJ1-1; 11 nucleotides align to TRBD1. CDR1 SGHDT and CDR2 YYEEEE come from the germline V gene. V was clipped by 0 bases and J by 12 bases; unmatched bases: 7. This CDR3 is built from 14 residues.